Listed below are T cell receptor beta chains from one sample, sequenced in a study of blood T cell repertoires in COVID-19. The protocol was immunoSEQ multiplex PCR, while the TCRdb copy is restricted to in-frame clones and leaves out a portion. Here the sample spans more than 150,000 clones, 80% to 90% being singletons. The sequenced sample consisted of peripheral blood. The receptors here all came from a woman of 80 years or more with COVID-19, enrolled during active disease. CDR3s include the opening cysteine and the closing phenylalanine or tryptophan. D genes are given only for firm matches. Not every row has a clone size; where given, it reads once, few, many or a size class.

V: TRBV6-5
size: -
J: TRBJ1-5
D: -
CDR3: CASNRESNQPQHF
DNA: TGTGCCAGCAACAGGGAGTCCAATCAGCCCCAGCATTTT

V: TRBV5-1
size: -
J: TRBJ2-3
D: TRBD2
CDR3: CASSLGREPDTQYF
DNA: TGCGCCAGCAGCTTGGGGCGGGAGCCAGATACGCAGTATTTT

V: TRBV7-2
size: -
J: TRBJ1-4
D: -
CDR3: CASSLRGGREKLFF
DNA: TGTGCCAGCAGCTTAAGGGGAGGCCGCGAAAAACTGTTTTTT

V: TRBV5-1
size: few
J: TRBJ1-1
D: -
CDR3: CASSLEANTEAFF
DNA: TGCGCCAGCAGCTTGGAAGCGAACACTGAAGCTTTCTTT

V: TRBV7-9
size: -
J: TRBJ1-3
D: TRBD1
CDR3: CASSLNDRVGNF
DNA: TGTGCCAGCAGCCTAAACGACAGGGTCGGGAATTTT

V: TRBV6-5
size: -
J: TRBJ2-7
D: -
CDR3: CASTAPSWEQYF
DNA: TGTGCCAGCACCGCCCCGAGCTGGGAGCAGTACTTC

V: TRBV24-1
size: -
J: TRBJ1-4
D: TRBD1
CDR3: CATSEPRGEGEKLFF
DNA: TGTGCCACCAGTGAACCCAGGGGGGAAGGGGAAAAACTGTTTTTT

V: TRBV6-5
size: -
J: TRBJ1-6
D: -
CDR3: CASSYGQIRSPLHF
DNA: TGTGCCAGCAGTTACGGCCAGATCCGCTCACCCCTCCACTTT

V: TRBV7-6
size: -
J: TRBJ2-7
D: TRBD1
CDR3: CASSSRDRREQYF
DNA: TGTGCCAGCAGCTCCCGGGACAGGCGCGAGCAGTACTTC

V: TRBV19
size: -
J: TRBJ2-2
D: TRBD2
CDR3: CASSIWGLVNTGELFF
DNA: TGTGCCAGTAGTATATGGGGACTAGTGAACACCGGGGAGCTGTTTTTT

V: TRBV7-9
size: -
J: TRBJ1-2
D: TRBD1
CDR3: CASSQNTGGRYGYTF
DNA: TGTGCCAGCAGCCAGAACACAGGGGGCAGGTATGGCTACACCTTC

V: TRBV7-9
size: once
J: TRBJ1-4
D: TRBD1
CDR3: CASRQGATTNEKLFF
DNA: TGTGCCAGCAGGCAGGGGGCGACAACTAATGAAAAACTGTTTTTT

V: TRBV14
size: -
J: TRBJ2-7
D: TRBD2
CDR3: CASSPLFGGRIYEQYF
DNA: TGTGCCAGCAGCCCCCTTTTCGGGGGGAGGATTTACGAGCAGTACTTC

V: TRBV11-3
size: -
J: TRBJ1-5
D: TRBD1
CDR3: CASSSAGQVNSNQPQHF
DNA: TGTGCCAGCAGCTCCGCCGGACAGGTAAATAGCAATCAGCCCCAGCATTTT

V: TRBV7-2
size: -
J: TRBJ1-6
D: TRBD1
CDR3: CASSSTTGRSSPLHF
DNA: TGTGCCAGCAGCTCCACGACAGGGCGTTCTTCACCCCTCCACTTT

V: TRBV13
size: -
J: TRBJ2-1
D: -
CDR3: CASSQTEGVHLNNEQFF
DNA: TGTGCCAGCAGCCAGACCGAGGGAGTTCACCTAAACAATGAGCAGTTCTTC

V: TRBV20-1
size: -
J: TRBJ2-1
D: TRBD2
CDR3: CSASSSGAGNEQFF
DNA: TGCAGTGCTAGTTCTAGCGGGGCTGGGAATGAGCAGTTCTTC

V: TRBV18
size: -
J: TRBJ2-2
D: -
CDR3: CASSPGQKTGELFF
DNA: TGTGCCAGCTCACCAGGACAGAAGACCGGGGAGCTGTTTTTT

V: TRBV13
size: -
J: TRBJ1-2
D: TRBD1
CDR3: CASSWGTGEGYTF
DNA: TGTGCCAGCAGCTGGGGGACAGGGGAGGGCTACACCTTC

V: TRBV30
size: -
J: TRBJ1-6
D: -
CDR3: CAWSVGNWGDNSPLHF
DNA: TGTGCCTGGAGTGTAGGAAATTGGGGCGATAATTCACCCCTCCACTTT

V: TRBV2
size: -
J: TRBJ2-1
D: -
CDR3: CASSEAYNEQFF
DNA: TGTGCCAGCAGTGAAGCATATAATGAGCAGTTCTTC

V: TRBV23-1
size: -
J: TRBJ1-1
D: -
CDR3: CASSQGRGNTEAFF
DNA: TGCGCCAGCAGTCAGGGGAGGGGGAACACTGAAGCTTTCTTT

V: TRBV7-2
size: -
J: TRBJ2-7
D: TRBD2
CDR3: CASSSGLAGLQYF
DNA: TGTGCCAGCAGCTCGGGACTAGCGGGATTACAGTACTTC

V: TRBV6-1
size: many
J: TRBJ1-6
D: -
CDR3: CASSEVGQNSPLHF
DNA: TGTGCCAGCAGTGAAGTAGGACAGAATTCACCCCTCCACTTT

V: TRBV10-1
size: -
J: TRBJ1-2
D: TRBD1
CDR3: CASIYDRDRESNYGYTF
DNA: TGCGCCAGCATCTACGACCGGGACAGGGAATCTAACTATGGCTACACCTTC

V: TRBV5-8
size: -
J: TRBJ2-2
D: -
CDR3: CASSSWAVPGELFF
DNA: TGTGCCAGCAGCTCCTGGGCTGTACCCGGGGAGCTGTTTTTT

V: TRBV11-3
size: -
J: TRBJ2-5
D: -
CDR3: CASSLAGFRETQYF
DNA: TGTGCCAGCAGCTTAGCAGGGTTTCGGGAGACCCAGTACTTC

V: TRBV19
size: few
J: TRBJ1-1
D: -
CDR3: CASSIWGRRAFF
DNA: TGTGCCAGTAGCATTTGGGGGAGGAGAGCTTTCTTT

V: TRBV28
size: -
J: TRBJ1-1
D: -
CDR3: CASSLVQGLGRENTEAFF
DNA: TGTGCCAGCAGTTTAGTTCAGGGGCTCGGACGGGAGAACACTGAAGCTTTCTTT

V: TRBV19
size: -
J: TRBJ1-1
D: -
CDR3: CASGWAINTEAFF
DNA: TGTGCCAGTGGCTGGGCTATAAACACTGAAGCTTTCTTT

V: TRBV7-8
size: -
J: TRBJ1-4
D: TRBD1
CDR3: CASSPPGQGNEKLFF
DNA: TGTGCCAGCAGCCCCCCGGGACAGGGGAATGAAAAACTGTTTTTT